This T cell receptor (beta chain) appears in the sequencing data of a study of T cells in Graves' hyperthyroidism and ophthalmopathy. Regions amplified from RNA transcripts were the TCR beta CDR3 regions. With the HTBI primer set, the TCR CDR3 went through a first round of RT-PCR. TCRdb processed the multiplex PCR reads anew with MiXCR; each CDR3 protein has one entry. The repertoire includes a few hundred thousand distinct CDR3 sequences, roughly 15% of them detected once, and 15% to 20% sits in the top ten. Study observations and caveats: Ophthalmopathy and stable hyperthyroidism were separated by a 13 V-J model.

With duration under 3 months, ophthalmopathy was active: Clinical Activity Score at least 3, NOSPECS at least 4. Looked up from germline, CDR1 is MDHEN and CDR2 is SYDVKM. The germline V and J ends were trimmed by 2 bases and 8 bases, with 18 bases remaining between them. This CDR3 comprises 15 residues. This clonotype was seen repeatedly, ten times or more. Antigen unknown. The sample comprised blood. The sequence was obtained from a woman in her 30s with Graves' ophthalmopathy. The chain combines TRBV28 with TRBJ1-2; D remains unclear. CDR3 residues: CASSLPTISPEGYTF. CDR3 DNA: TGTGCCAGCAGTTTACCCACCATTTCCCCAGAGGGCTACACCTTC.